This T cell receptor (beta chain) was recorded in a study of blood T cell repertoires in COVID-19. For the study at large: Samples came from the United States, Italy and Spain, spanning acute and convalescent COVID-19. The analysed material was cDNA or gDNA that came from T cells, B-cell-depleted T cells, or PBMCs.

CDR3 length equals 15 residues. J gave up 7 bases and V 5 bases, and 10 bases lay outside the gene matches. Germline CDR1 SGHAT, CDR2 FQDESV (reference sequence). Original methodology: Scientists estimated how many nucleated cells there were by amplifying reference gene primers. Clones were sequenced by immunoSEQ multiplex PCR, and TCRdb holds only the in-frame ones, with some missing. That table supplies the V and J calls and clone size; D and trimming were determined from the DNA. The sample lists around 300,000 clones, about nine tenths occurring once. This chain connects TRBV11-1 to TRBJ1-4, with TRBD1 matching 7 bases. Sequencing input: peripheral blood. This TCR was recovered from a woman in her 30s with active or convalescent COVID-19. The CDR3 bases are TGTGCCAGCAGCCGCCAAGGGGGCGCGGGTGAAAAACTGTTTTTT. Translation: CASSRQGGAGEKLFF.